The 27 T cell receptor beta chains below come from one sample, sequenced in a study of cytomegalovirus exposure and HLA in healthy donors. Amplification used 60 Vbeta primers and 13 Jbeta primers. Assay used: immunoSEQ multiplex PCR; TCRdb lists only in-frame clones, some missing. The table has about 120,000 clones, roughly 86% seen once. The source material was PBMCs. The receptor source for this set is a man between 18 and 29 years old in good health and CMV-seronegative.

This clone was seen a handful of times. The chain employs TRBV11-3 and TRBJ2-2; perhaps TRBD1 as D (5 bases). This CDR3 comprises 19 residues. CDR1 and CDR2 (germline): SGHNT, YENEEA. Trimming pared 2 bases from V and 2 bases from J, leaving 21 bases between. This CDR3 reads CASSLSTWGHVPNTGELFF. Here the CDR3 DNA reads TGTGCCAGCAGCTTATCTACGTGGGGCCACGTTCCCAACACCGGGGAGCTGTTTTTT.

This clone was seen only once. This rearrangement joins TRBV2 to TRBJ1-5; 11 nucleotides match TRBD1. The CDR3 loop spans 14 amino acids. Germline V gives CDR1 SNHLY, CDR2 FYNNEI. V lost 7 bases to trimming and J lost 5 bases; unmatched junction nucleotides: 4. CDR3 coding DNA: TGTGCCAGCACTAGGACAGGGGGCTATCAGCCCCAGCATTTT. Translation gives CASTRTGGYQPQHF.

This clone has just a few counts. This sequence joins TRBV4-1 and TRBJ2-7; 9 nucleotides match TRBD1. The germline CDR1 and CDR2 sequences are MGHRA and YSYEKL. CDR3 length equals 16 residues. Trimming took 4 bases from V and 3 from J; bases not matched to a gene: 10. This CDR3 reads CASSPGNRDRDYEQYF. DNA of the CDR3: TGCGCCAGCAGCCCTGGAAACCGGGACAGGGACTACGAGCAGTACTTC.

The gene calls are TRBV6-1 and TRBJ2-7, with TRBD2 matching over 8 bases. In germline, CDR1 is MNHNS, CDR2 SASEGT. This CDR3 contains 13 residues. V was pared by 6 bases and J by 4 bases, with 5 bases of the junction left unmatched. The CDR3 is CASRLAVEYEQYF. The CDR3 DNA sequence: TGTGCCAGCAGACTAGCGGTGGAGTACGAGCAGTACTTC.

The chain links TRBV9 to TRBJ2-2; TRBD1 is a possible D gene (5 bases). Germline values: CDR1 SGDLS, CDR2 YYNGEE. The V end was cut by 5 bases, the J end by 2 bases, with 13 bases between. The CDR3 runs 15 residues. CDR3 in DNA: TGTGCCAGCAGTGGTGACGACAGTAACACCGGGGAGCTGTTTTTT. It encodes CASSGDDSNTGELFF.

This clone has more than one count but fewer than ten. The V call is TRBV7-2, the J call TRBJ2-7; TRBD2 matches 7 bases. The CDR3 extends over 14 amino acids. From germline, CDR1 is SGHTA and CDR2 FQGNSA. With 3 bases clipped from V and 2 bases from J, the junction kept 4 bases outside the gene matches. This CDR3 reads CASSLGRGAYEQYF. DNA of the CDR3: TGTGCCAGCAGCTTGGGCCGGGGGGCCTACGAGCAGTACTTC.

V gene TRBV7-2 combines with J gene TRBJ2-3; D is possibly TRBD2 (5 bases). Germline-derived CDR1 and CDR2 are SGHTA and FQGNSA. This CDR3 comprises 13 residues. The V gene lost 5 bases and the J gene lost 1 base, with 7 bases spanning the gap. The CDR3, as DNA: TGTGCCAGCAGCGGAGCGGGCACAGATACGCAGTATTTT. It is translated as CASSGAGTDTQYF.

A note on this clone: The germline gene is not matched at one end of the junction; a read error may be the cause. The chain employs TRBV29-1 and TRBJ2-7; TRBD1 aligns across 9 bases. Germline CDR1 reads SQVTM; CDR2 reads ANQGSEA. The CDR3 has 13 residues. CDR3 residues: CGVGQGLTYEQYF. CDR3 sequence (DNA): TGCGGCGTAGGACAGGGGTTAACCTACGAGCAGTACTTC.

The rearrangement joins TRBV9 to TRBJ2-5; possibly TRBD2 for D (5 bases). TRBJ2-7 matches the DNA end more closely, so the J call is doubtful. The CDR3 is 15 amino acids. Germline V gene sequence: CDR1 SGDLS, CDR2 YYNGEE. Written as DNA, the CDR3 is TGTGCCAGCAGCCCCAGTGGACTGAGCTCCTACGAGCAGTACTTC. Translated, it gives CASSPSGLSSYEQYF.

The chain joins TRBV2 to TRBJ2-4; possible D gene TRBD2, 5 bases. CDR1 SNHLY and CDR2 FYNNEI come from the germline V gene. The length of the CDR3 is 14 residues. Trimming removed 6 bases at V and 2 bases at J, with 11 bases between. CDR3 in DNA: TGTGCCAGCAGCCTAGCATCGTCCAAAAACATTCAGTACTTC. It is translated as CASSLASSKNIQYF.

V and J are TRBV7-6 and TRBJ2-2, with D hard to call. V lost 0 bases, J lost 7 bases, and 6 bases lay in between. This CDR3 is 13 amino acids long. The germline V gene encodes CDR1 SGHVS and CDR2 FNYEAQ. CDR3 bases: TGTGCCAGCAGCTTAGCTTATCTCGGGGAGCTGTTTTTT. This gives the protein CASSLAYLGELFF.

This clone was seen more than once but under ten times. J is TRBJ1-1 and V is TRBV7-2; D is ambiguous. The CDR3 covers 15 residues. Germline values: CDR1 SGHTA, CDR2 FQGNSA. V dropped 5 bases and J dropped 5 bases, with 18 bases sitting between them. CDR3 DNA: TGTGCCAGCAGCCCCCAAGGAGGGCAGAAAACTGAAGCTTTCTTT. Its protein is CASSPQGGQKTEAFF.

The chain uses TRBV6-1 and TRBJ2-2; 9 bases map to TRBD1. V dropped 1 base and J dropped 1; count of bases not matched to a gene: 1. CDR1 and CDR2 from the germline V gene are MNHNS and SASEGT. The CDR3 consists of 16 residues. DNA of the CDR3: TGTGCCAGCAGTGAAGGGACAGGGGTGAACACCGGGGAGCTGTTTTTT. This encodes CASSEGTGVNTGELFF.

The chain couples TRBV2 to TRBJ2-5; 12 bases fit TRBD2. The CDR3 is 15 amino acids. Germline values: CDR1 SNHLY, CDR2 FYNNEI. Unmatched junction bases numbered 6, after V lost 6 bases and J lost 4 bases. The CDR3 spells CASRETSGGAETQYF. The CDR3 bases are TGTGCCAGCAGGGAGACTAGCGGGGGCGCAGAGACCCAGTACTTC. Together with reference TRBV2 and TRBJ2-5, the CDR3 gives the full variable domain: EPEVTQTPSHQVTQMGQEVILRCVPISNHLYFYWYRQILGQKVEFLVSFYNNEISEKSEIFDDQFSVERPDGSNFTLKIRSTKLEDSAMYFCASRETSGGAETQYFGPGTRLLVL.

The rearrangement uses TRBV7-9 and TRBJ1-5, with D tentatively TRBD1 (5 bases). Germline CDR1 reads SEHNR; CDR2 reads FQNEAQ (reference sequence). This CDR3 spans 14 amino acids. Trimming took off 5 bases at V and 5 bases at J, with 13 bases between the two ends. CDR3 bases: TGTGCCAGCAGCCGGGACGGCGGGGATCAGCCCCAGCATTTT. This sequence encodes CASSRDGGDQPQHF.

The chain couples TRBV29-1 to TRBJ1-2; D is unresolved. The CDR3 loop spans 12 amino acids. Germline CDR1 is SQVTM and CDR2 is ANQGSEA. Trimming left V 3 bases short and J 5 bases short, with 10 bases between. The CDR3 is CSVESGPYGYTF. CDR3 DNA sequence: TGCAGCGTTGAGTCTGGGCCGTATGGCTACACCTTC.

The chain is built from TRBV9 and TRBJ2-5; the D gene is possibly TRBD2 (6 bases). The germline V gene encodes CDR1 SGDLS and CDR2 YYNGEE. This CDR3 comprises 14 residues. The V end was cut by 4 bases, the J end by 4 bases, with 14 bases between. Written as DNA, the CDR3 is TGTGCCAGCAGCACCCCGACTAGTCGAGAGACCCAGTACTTC. This sequence encodes CASSTPTSRETQYF.

The CDR3 DNA sequence: TGTGCCAGCAGCCATCTGACAGGATTTTCCTACAATGAGCAGTTCTTC. Amino acids: CASSHLTGFSYNEQFF. This sequence joins TRBV14 and TRBJ2-1, with a possible D match to TRBD1 (6 bases). V dropped 3 bases and J dropped 1 base, with 13 bases sitting between them. Germline lookup yields CDR1 SGHDN and CDR2 FVKESK. This CDR3 has 16 amino acids.

V gene TRBV6-1 combines with J gene TRBJ2-1; D might be TRBD2 (7 bases). The CDR3 runs 15 residues. Germline V CDR1 and CDR2: MNHNS, SASEGT. V gave up 0 bases and J gave up 7 bases, with 13 bases separating them. The CDR3 bases are TGTGCCAGCAGTGAAGCTGGCGGGGGCGTGAATGAGCAGTTCTTC. Translated, it gives CASSEAGGGVNEQFF.

With respect to this clone: Other DNA variants within this sample encode the same CDR3. The V and J genes are TRBV6-5 and TRBJ1-1; D not certain. Looked up from germline, CDR1 is MNHEY and CDR2 is SVGAGI. This CDR3 contains 12 residues. Trimming left V 4 bases short and J 0 bases short, with 3 bases between. CDR3 nucleotides: TGTGCCAGCAGTTCAGTGAACACTGAAGCTTTCTTT. This gives the protein CASSSVNTEAFF.

This chain joins TRBV6-5 and TRBJ2-2, with D tentatively TRBD1 (6 bases). There are 16 residues in the CDR3. Germline CDR1 is MNHEY and CDR2 is SVGAGI. Deletions cut 0 bases from V and 6 bases from J, with 14 bases between. The CDR3 DNA follows: TGTGCCAGCAGTTACTCCACAGGGTGGACGCCCGGGGAGCTGTTTTTT. It is translated as CASSYSTGWTPGELFF.

This clone was found once. This chain links TRBV19 with TRBJ2-1; 12 nucleotides line up with TRBD2. The J segment lost 8 bases and the V segment lost 3 bases, leaving 5 bases of the junction unmatched. This CDR3 spans 15 amino acids. Germline CDR1 is LNHDA and CDR2 is SQIVND (reference sequence). The CDR3 region has the DNA TGTGCCAGTAGTATTCTAGCGGGGGGGTTGCATGAGCAGTTCTTC. Amino acid sequence: CASSILAGGLHEQFF.

This clone showed up just once. Different DNA sequences within this sample yield the same CDR3. This sequence joins TRBV6-5 and TRBJ2-3; 8 bases are shared with TRBD2. Trimming took 7 bases from V and 2 from J; bases not matched to a gene: 5. The germline V gene encodes CDR1 MNHEY and CDR2 SVGAGI. This CDR3 is 14 amino acids long. Here the CDR3 reads CASKAGGSTDTQYF. CDR3 nucleotide sequence: TGTGCCAGCAAGGCGGGGGGTTCCACAGATACGCAGTATTTT.

This chain links TRBV5-4 with TRBJ2-1, with a weak D call TRBD2 (6 bases). The CDR3 loop spans 20 amino acids. Trimming took 6 bases from V and 5 from J, leaving 33 bases between them. CDR1 SGHNT and CDR2 YYREEE come from the germline V gene (reference sequence). CDR3 sequence reads: CASTPGSTSRILKRNNEQFF. CDR3 coding DNA: TGTGCCAGCACCCCGGGATCGACTAGTCGAATACTTAAGAGAAACAATGAGCAGTTCTTC.

The chain links TRBV5-1 to TRBJ2-5, with D uncertain. Germline V gene lookup returns CDR1 SGHRS and CDR2 YFSETQ. V shed 0 bases and J shed 4 bases, with 13 bases lying between them. The CDR3 contains 15 residues. CDR3 nucleotide sequence: TGCGCCAGCAGCTTGGGCCTTTCGGGTTTAGAGACCCAGTACTTC. Translated, it gives CASSLGLSGLETQYF.

This clone has a single count. The chain employs TRBV5-8 and TRBJ1-2, with a weak D call TRBD1 (6 bases). Trimming removed 4 bases at V and 5 bases at J, with 12 bases between. The CDR3 totals 13 residues. The germline V gene encodes CDR1 SGHTS and CDR2 YDEGEE. DNA for the CDR3: TGTGCCAGCAGCCGGGACATAAATTATGGCTACACCTTC. It is translated as CASSRDINYGYTF.

To note about this clone: The sample holds other DNA sequences that translate to the same CDR3. The CDR3 sequence: CASSQSLAGGPFNEQFF. In DNA form, the CDR3 reads TGTGCCAGCAGCCAGTCCCTAGCAGGGGGGCCTTTCAATGAGCAGTTCTTC. The chain is built from TRBV4-2 and TRBJ2-1; possibly TRBD1 for D (7 bases). Trimming stripped 3 bases from V and 6 bases from J, with 21 bases between. Germline V gene data show CDR1 as LGHNA and CDR2 as YNFKEQ. The CDR3 length is 17 residues.